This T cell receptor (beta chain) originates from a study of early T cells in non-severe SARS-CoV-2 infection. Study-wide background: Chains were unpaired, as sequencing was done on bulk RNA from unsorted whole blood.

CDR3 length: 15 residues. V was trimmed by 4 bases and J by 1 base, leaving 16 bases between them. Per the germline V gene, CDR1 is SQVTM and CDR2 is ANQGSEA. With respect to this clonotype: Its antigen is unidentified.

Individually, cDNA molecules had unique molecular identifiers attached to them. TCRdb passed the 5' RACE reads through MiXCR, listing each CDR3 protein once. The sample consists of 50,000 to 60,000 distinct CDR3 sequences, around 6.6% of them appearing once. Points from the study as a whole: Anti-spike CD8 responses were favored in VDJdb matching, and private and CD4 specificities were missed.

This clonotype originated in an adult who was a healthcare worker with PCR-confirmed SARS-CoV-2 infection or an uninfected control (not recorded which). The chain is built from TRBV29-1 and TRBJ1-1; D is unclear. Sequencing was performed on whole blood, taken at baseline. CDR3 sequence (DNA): TGCAGCGTTGGTGGTTTTATTCCGGGGAACACTGAAGCTTTCTTT. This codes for CSVGGFIPGNTEAFF.